Sequencing of this T cell receptor beta chain was carried out in a study of cytomegalovirus exposure and HLA in healthy donors. Whole-study findings and limits: The listing of fewer than 200 TCR beta chains classed them as cytomegalovirus-associated. Most TCR sequences proved rare, with some public TCRs found in many donors.

About this clone itself: What it binds is not known.

CDR1 is MNHEY, CDR2 SVGAGI, per germline. CDR3 length: 13 residues. Germline trimming cut 6 bases from V and 7 bases from J; bases unmatched to any gene: 8. Clones were read by immunoSEQ multiplex PCR, and TCRdb kept only the in-frame ones, dropping some. Of about 190,000 clones in the sample, about 84% were seen once. This chain joins TRBV6-5 and TRBJ2-7; 8 bases match TRBD2. The sample was PBMCs. This sequence was found in a young woman in good health and CMV-seronegative. CDR3 DNA sequence: TGTGCCAGCAGCTTCCCGGGGACTAGTGAGCAGTACTTC. Translated, it gives CASSFPGTSEQYF.